These 3 T cell receptor beta chains originate from one sample sequenced in a study of cytomegalovirus exposure and HLA in healthy donors. Primers: 60 Vbeta forward and 13 Jbeta reverse. The protocol was immunoSEQ multiplex PCR, while the TCRdb copy is restricted to in-frame clones and leaves out a portion. The sample includes 70,000 to 75,000 clones. The sequenced material came from PBMCs. Receptors originate from a female donor in good health and CMV-seropositive.

The V call is TRBV18, the J call TRBJ2-1; 7 nucleotides line up with TRBD2. This CDR3 spans 12 amino acids. Germline-derived CDR1 and CDR2 are KGHSH and LQKENI. Trimming cost V 0 bases and J 10 bases; bases outside gene matches: 0. CDR3 amino acids: CASSPPGLEQFF. In DNA, the CDR3 is TGTGCCAGCTCACCACCGGGACTAGAGCAGTTCTTC.

This chain uses TRBV6-4 with TRBJ1-5; D is possibly TRBD1 (5 bases). Germline V gene data show CDR1 as MRHNA and CDR2 as SNTAGT. The CDR3 sequence is 13 residues long. Trimming took off 4 bases at V and 4 bases at J, with 8 bases between the two ends. CDR3 loop: CASSAQGNQPQHF. CDR3 sequence (DNA): TGTGCCAGCAGTGCGCAGGGAAATCAGCCCCAGCATTTT.

V is TRBV29-1 and J is TRBJ2-7, with 8 bases lining up with TRBD1. The CDR3 consists of 14 residues. CDR1 and CDR2 (germline): SQVTM, ANQGSEA. The junction had 7 bases not matched to a gene; V was cut back by 6 bases and J by 0 bases. CDR3 sequence reads: CSVRTGTGSYEQYF. The CDR3 coding sequence is TGCAGCGTAAGGACCGGGACAGGCTCCTACGAGCAGTACTTC.